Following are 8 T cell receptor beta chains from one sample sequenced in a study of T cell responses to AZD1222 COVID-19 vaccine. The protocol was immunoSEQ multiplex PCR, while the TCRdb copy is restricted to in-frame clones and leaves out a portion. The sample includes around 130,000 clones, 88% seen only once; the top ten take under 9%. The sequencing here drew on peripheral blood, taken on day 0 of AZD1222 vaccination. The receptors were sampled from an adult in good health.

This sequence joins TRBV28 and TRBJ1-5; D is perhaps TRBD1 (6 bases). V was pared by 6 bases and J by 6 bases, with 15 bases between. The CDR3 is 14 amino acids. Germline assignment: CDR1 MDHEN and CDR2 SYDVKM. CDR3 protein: CASRHRAEGQPQHF. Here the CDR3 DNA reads TGTGCCAGCAGACACAGGGCAGAGGGTCAGCCCCAGCATTTT.

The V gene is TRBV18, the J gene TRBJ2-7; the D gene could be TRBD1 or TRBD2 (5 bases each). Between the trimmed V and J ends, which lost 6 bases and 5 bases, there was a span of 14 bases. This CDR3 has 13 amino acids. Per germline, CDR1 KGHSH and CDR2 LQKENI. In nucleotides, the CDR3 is TGTGCCAGCTCCCCAGGGACGGATAACGAGCAGTACTTC. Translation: CASSPGTDNEQYF.

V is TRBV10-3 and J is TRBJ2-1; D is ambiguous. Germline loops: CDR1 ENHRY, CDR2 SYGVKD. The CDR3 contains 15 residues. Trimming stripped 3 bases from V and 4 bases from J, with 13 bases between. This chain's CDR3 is CAISDPDPRYNEQFF. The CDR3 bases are TGTGCCATCAGTGATCCGGACCCGAGATACAATGAGCAGTTCTTC.

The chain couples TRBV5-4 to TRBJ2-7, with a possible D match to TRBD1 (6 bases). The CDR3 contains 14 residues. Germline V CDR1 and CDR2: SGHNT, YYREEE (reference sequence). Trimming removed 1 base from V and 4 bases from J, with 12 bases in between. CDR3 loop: CASSLNGGMYEQYF. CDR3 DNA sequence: TGTGCCAGCAGCTTGAATGGGGGCATGTACGAGCAGTACTTC.

The CDR3, as DNA: TGCAGCGTTGAAAGGCAGGGTCGGACCGGGGAGCTGTTTTTT. It translates to CSVERQGRTGELFF. The rearrangement uses TRBV29-1 and TRBJ2-2, with TRBD1 as a possible D gene (5 bases). Germline values: CDR1 SQVTM, CDR2 ANQGSEA. Trimming removed 2 bases from V and 5 bases from J, with 12 bases in between. The CDR3 contains 14 residues.

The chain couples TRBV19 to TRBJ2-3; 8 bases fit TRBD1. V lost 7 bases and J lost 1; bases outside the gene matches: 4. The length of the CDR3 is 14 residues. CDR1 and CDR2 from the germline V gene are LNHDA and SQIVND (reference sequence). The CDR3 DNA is TGTGCCAGTAAAGTACAGGGGGGCACAGATACGCAGTATTTT. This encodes CASKVQGGTDTQYF.

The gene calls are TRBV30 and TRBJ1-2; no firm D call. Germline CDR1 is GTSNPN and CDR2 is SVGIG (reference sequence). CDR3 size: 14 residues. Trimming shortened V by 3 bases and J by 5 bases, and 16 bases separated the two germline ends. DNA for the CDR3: TGTGCCTGGAGCGACCCCCCAGACCAATATGGCTACACCTTC. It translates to CAWSDPPDQYGYTF.

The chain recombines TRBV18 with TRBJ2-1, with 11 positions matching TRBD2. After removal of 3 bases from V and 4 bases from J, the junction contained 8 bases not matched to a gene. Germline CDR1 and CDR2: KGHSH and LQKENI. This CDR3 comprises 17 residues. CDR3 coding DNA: TGTGCCAGCTCACCCGGGGGGACTAGCGGCCAATACAATGAGCAGTTCTTC. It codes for CASSPGGTSGQYNEQFF.